These 8 T cell receptor beta chains were sequenced from one sample in a study of blood T cell repertoires in COVID-19. Method: immunoSEQ multiplex PCR; TCRdb's copy keeps in-frame clones and lacks some. This sample has about 210,000 clones, with around four fifths found just once. The specimen sequenced was peripheral blood. The receptor source for this set is a man aged 45 to 65 with active or convalescent COVID-19.

The genes are TRBV9 and TRBJ2-7, with 9 bases that match TRBD2. J gave up 5 bases and V 0 bases, and 6 bases lay outside the gene matches. The CDR3 is made up of 15 amino acids. Germline-derived CDR1 and CDR2 are SGDLS and YYNGEE. CDR3: CASSVDLAGGHEQYF. In DNA, the CDR3 is TGTGCCAGCAGCGTAGACTTGGCGGGAGGGCACGAGCAGTACTTC.

The gene calls are TRBV11-2 and TRBJ2-7; 10 nucleotides match TRBD1. This CDR3 contains 16 residues. Germline assignment: CDR1 SGHAT and CDR2 FQNNGV. Trimming at V came to 2 bases and at J to 0 bases, leaving 4 bases not matched to a gene. The CDR3 region is CASSLTGQGYSYEQYF. The CDR3 coding sequence is TGTGCCAGCAGCTTAACGGGACAGGGGTACTCCTACGAGCAGTACTTC.

The gene calls are TRBV4-1 and TRBJ2-2; D perhaps matches TRBD1 (6 bases). Germline lookup yields CDR1 MGHRA and CDR2 YSYEKL. The CDR3 is made up of 15 amino acids. V lost 3 bases, J lost 4 bases, and 12 bases lay in between. Here the CDR3 reads CASSQTTGITGELFF. Here the CDR3 DNA reads TGCGCCAGCAGCCAGACTACAGGGATCACCGGGGAGCTGTTTTTT.

V is TRBV2 and J is TRBJ1-6, with D uncertain. The CDR3 has 13 residues. The germline V and J ends were trimmed by 7 bases and 9 bases, with 13 bases remaining between them. Germline CDR1 and CDR2: SNHLY and FYNNEI. This chain's CDR3 is CASKEVLGSPLHF. As DNA, the CDR3 is TGTGCCAGCAAGGAGGTTTTAGGTTCACCCCTCCACTTT. The whole variable domain, filled in from reference TRBV2 and TRBJ1-6, reads EPEVTQTPSHQVTQMGQEVILRCVPISNHLYFYWYRQILGQKVEFLVSFYNNEISEKSEIFDDQFSVERPDGSNFTLKIRSTKLEDSAMYFCASKEVLGSPLHFGNGTRLTVT.

The CDR3, as DNA: TGTGCCACCAGTGGCGGACAAACCAGGGGGGAGCTGTTTTTT. This translates into CATSGGQTRGELFF. The chain has TRBV24-1 and TRBJ2-2; perhaps TRBD1 as D (5 bases). V dropped 5 bases and J dropped 8 bases, with 14 bases sitting between them. The CDR3 has 14 amino acids. The germline V gene has CDR1 KGHDR and CDR2 SFDVKD.

CDR3 sequence reads: CASSYGLSYEQYF. The CDR3 DNA follows: TGTGCCAGCAGTTACGGGCTATCGTACGAGCAGTACTTC. V and J are TRBV6-6 and TRBJ2-7; D unresolved. V lost 2 bases and J 4 bases, leaving 9 bases between the germline ends. The germline V gene has CDR1 MNHNY and CDR2 SVGAGI (reference sequence). The CDR3 has 13 amino acids.

The rearrangement joins TRBV24-1 to TRBJ2-2, with D perhaps TRBD1 (6 bases). Between the trimmed V and J ends, which lost 9 bases and 0 bases, there was a span of 10 bases. Germline CDR1 and CDR2: KGHDR and SFDVKD. The CDR3 consists of 14 residues. The CDR3 coding sequence is TGTGCCACCCCCCGGACAGCGAACACCGGGGAGCTGTTTTTT. As protein: CATPRTANTGELFF.

This clone has more than one count but fewer than ten. This chain uses TRBV5-6 with TRBJ1-1, with TRBD1 matching 7 bases. This CDR3 is 12 amino acids long. After removal of 5 bases from V and 3 bases from J, the junction contained 1 base not matched to a gene. Germline values: CDR1 SGHDT, CDR2 YYEEEE. DNA of the CDR3: TGTGCCAGCAGAGGGGGCTACACTGAAGCTTTCTTT. Protein sequence: CASRGGYTEAFF. The full variable domain, completed using reference TRBV5-6 and TRBJ1-1, is DAGVTQSPTHLIKTRGQQVTLRCSPKSGHDTVSWYQQALGQGPQFIFQYYEEEERQRGNFPDRFSGHQFPNYSSELNVNALLLGDSALYLCASRGGYTEAFFGQGTRLTVV.